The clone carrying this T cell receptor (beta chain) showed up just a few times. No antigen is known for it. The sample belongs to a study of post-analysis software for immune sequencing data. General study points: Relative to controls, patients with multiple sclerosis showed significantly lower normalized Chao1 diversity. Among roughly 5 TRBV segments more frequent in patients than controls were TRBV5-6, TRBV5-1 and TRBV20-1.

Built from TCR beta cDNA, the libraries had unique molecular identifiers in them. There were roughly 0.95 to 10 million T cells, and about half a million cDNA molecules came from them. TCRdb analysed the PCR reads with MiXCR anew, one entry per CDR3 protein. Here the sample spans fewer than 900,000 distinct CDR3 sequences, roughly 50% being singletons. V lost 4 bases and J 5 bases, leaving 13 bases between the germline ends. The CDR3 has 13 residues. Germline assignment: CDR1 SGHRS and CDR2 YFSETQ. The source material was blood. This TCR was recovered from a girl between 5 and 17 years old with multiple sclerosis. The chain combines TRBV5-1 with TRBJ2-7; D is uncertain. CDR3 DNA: TGCGCCAGCAGCCGACCAGATGGGGACGAGCAGTACTTC. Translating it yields CASSRPDGDEQYF. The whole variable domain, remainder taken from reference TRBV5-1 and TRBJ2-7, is KAGVTQTPRYLIKTRGQQVTLSCSPISGHRSVSWYQQTPGQGLQFLFEYFSETQRNKGNFPGRFSGRQFSNSRSEMNVSTLELGDSALYLCASSRPDGDEQYFGPGTRLTVT.